These 16 T cell receptor beta chains share one sample of origin, sequenced in a study of cytomegalovirus exposure and HLA in healthy donors. Amplification used 60 Vbeta primers and 13 Jbeta primers. TCRdb's table, derived via immunoSEQ multiplex PCR, lists solely in-frame clones and lacks some. The data contain 170,000 or so clones, around four fifths of them singletons. Input material: PBMCs. Receptors originate from a man between 18 and 35 years old in good health and CMV-seronegative.

This clone appeared once. The chain combines TRBV9 with TRBJ2-7; no firm D call. From germline, CDR1 is SGDLS and CDR2 YYNGEE. V shed 2 bases and J shed 7 bases, with 7 bases lying between them. This CDR3 spans 11 amino acids. The CDR3 reads CASSVPTEQYF. CDR3 coding DNA: TGTGCCAGCAGCGTTCCGACAGAGCAGTACTTC.

CDR3 sequence (DNA): TGTGCCAGCAGCGAATTAGGACAGCAAGAGACCCAGTACTTC. Its translation is CASSELGQQETQYF. The chain employs TRBV28 and TRBJ2-5; the D gene is possibly TRBD1 (6 bases). The CDR3 covers 14 residues. The germline V gene has CDR1 MDHEN and CDR2 SYDVKM. V lost 6 bases and J lost 2, with 13 bases in between.

The chain links TRBV9 to TRBJ1-3; D remains unclear. The CDR3 is 14 residues long. The germline V and J ends were trimmed by 0 bases and 4 bases, with 8 bases remaining between them. Germline-derived CDR1 and CDR2 are SGDLS and YYNGEE. Here the CDR3 reads CASSVDSRGNTIYF. The CDR3 DNA reads as TGTGCCAGCAGCGTAGATTCCCGGGGAAACACCATATATTTT.

The count of this clone is one. CDR3 sequence: CASSPGRTFYEQYF. DNA for the CDR3: TGTGCCAGTAGTCCAGGACGGACTTTCTACGAGCAGTACTTC. The gene calls are TRBV19 and TRBJ2-7; D may be TRBD2 (5 bases). The CDR3 loop spans 14 amino acids. Looked up from germline, CDR1 is LNHDA and CDR2 is SQIVND (reference sequence). Trimming removed 5 bases at V and 3 bases at J, with 14 bases between.

This sequence joins TRBV27 and TRBJ1-4; the match to TRBD1 covers 7 bases. V shed 4 bases, J shed 7 bases, and the junction held 9 bases outside the gene matches. Looked up from germline, CDR1 is MNHEY and CDR2 is SMNVEV (reference sequence). The CDR3 runs to 15 residues. This chain's CDR3 is CASSSRQGRGEKLFF. In nucleotides, the CDR3 is TGTGCCAGCAGTTCAAGACAGGGAAGGGGTGAAAAACTGTTTTTT.

The chain uses TRBV21-1 and TRBJ2-7; TRBD1, the table's D call, was not compared with the DNA. TRBV21-1 is noted as a pseudogene. The CDR3 has 15 amino acids. This CDR3 reads CASSKATCRTYEQYF. DNA for the CDR3: TGTGCCAGCAGCAAAGCTACATGCCGAACCTACGAGCAGTACTTC.

V usage is TRBV27 and J usage is TRBJ2-1; 7 bases are shared with TRBD2. The CDR3 is made up of 16 amino acids. Germline loops: CDR1 MNHEY, CDR2 SMNVEV (reference sequence). The junction had 14 bases not matched to a gene; V was cut back by 5 bases and J by 7 bases. CDR3 sequence reads: CASSPRTSPAGNEQFF. CDR3 DNA: TGTGCCAGCAGTCCGCGGACATCCCCAGCGGGGAATGAGCAGTTCTTC.

V is TRBV18 and J is TRBJ1-1, with D possibly TRBD1 on 5 matching bases. CDR1 is KGHSH and CDR2 is LQKENI in the germline V gene. There are 18 residues in the CDR3. V lost 6 bases, J lost 3 bases, and 26 bases lay in between. CDR3 sequence (DNA): TGTGCCAGCTCGCCCCCGGGCGGGGGTGTCGGTAGTGACACTGAAGCTTTCTTT. Its translation is CASSPPGGGVGSDTEAFF.

The gene calls are TRBV4-3 and TRBJ2-3, with 8 bases fitting TRBD2. Germline lookup yields CDR1 LGHNA and CDR2 YSLEER. The CDR3 is made up of 17 amino acids. The V segment lost 3 bases and the J segment 6 bases; nucleotides outside the gene matches: 14. The CDR3 coding sequence is TGCGCCAGCAGCCAGTCACGGACTAGCAGACGGGTTGATACGCAGTATTTT. It encodes CASSQSRTSRRVDTQYF.

The V gene is TRBV28, the J gene TRBJ2-7; a possible D gene is TRBD1 (5 bases). The V end was cut by 6 bases, the J end by 0 bases, with 18 bases between. This CDR3 has 16 amino acids. Germline V gives CDR1 MDHEN, CDR2 SYDVKM. In nucleotides, the CDR3 is TGTGCCAGCAGCCCCCCCCAGGGCCTTCACTCCTACGAGCAGTACTTC. This gives the protein CASSPPQGLHSYEQYF.

The rearrangement links TRBV7-9 to TRBJ2-7, with TRBD1 matching over 7 bases. The J segment lost 3 bases and the V segment lost 5 bases, leaving 7 bases of the junction unmatched. The CDR3 consists of 14 residues. Germline V lookup: CDR1 SEHNR, CDR2 FQNEAQ (reference sequence). The CDR3 coding sequence is TGTGCCAGCAGCCCGGGACAGAATCTCTACGAGCAGTACTTC. Its translation: CASSPGQNLYEQYF. The full variable domain, completed using reference TRBV7-9 and TRBJ2-7, is DTGVSQNPRHKITKRGQNVTFRCDPISEHNRLYWYRQTLGQGPEFLTYFQNEAQLEKSRLLSDRFSAERPKGSFSTLEIQRTEQGDSAMYLCASSPGQNLYEQYFGPGTRLTVT.

The chain carries TRBV6-1 and TRBJ1-5; D not certain. V was clipped by 7 bases and J by 3 bases, with 10 bases between them. Germline CDR1 reads MNHNS; CDR2 reads SASEGT. The CDR3 totals 13 residues. The CDR3 DNA reads TGTGCCAGCATAAGACACCCCAATCAGCCCCAGCATTTT. It is translated as CASIRHPNQPQHF.

The genes are TRBV19 and TRBJ2-3, with 7 bases aligning to TRBD1. This CDR3 has 11 residues. After removal of 7 bases from V and 8 bases from J, the junction contained 3 bases not matched to a gene. Germline assignment: CDR1 LNHDA and CDR2 SQIVND (reference sequence). CDR3 nucleotide sequence: TGTGCCAGTAATTCAGGGGGTACGCAGTATTTT. Amino acids: CASNSGGTQYF.

This chain joins TRBV25-1 and TRBJ2-1; TRBD2 agrees at 11 bases. V dropped 4 bases and J dropped 6; count of bases not matched to a gene: 8. The CDR3 loop spans 16 amino acids. Per germline, CDR1 MGHDK and CDR2 SYGVNS. Here the CDR3 DNA reads TGTGCCAGCAGTGTGAACCGCCTAGCGGGGGGCAATGAGCAGTTCTTC. Translating gives CASSVNRLAGGNEQFF.

This rearrangement joins TRBV15 to TRBJ1-5, with D unresolved. V was trimmed by 6 bases and J by 2 bases, leaving 5 bases between them. The germline V gene encodes CDR1 LNHNV and CDR2 YYDKDF (reference sequence). CDR3 size: 12 residues. CDR3 DNA sequence: TGTGCCACCAGGGTAGGCAATCAGCCCCAGCATTTT. It yields the protein CATRVGNQPQHF. Variable domain in full (rest from reference TRBV15 and TRBJ1-5): DAMVIQNPRYQVTQFGKPVTLSCSQTLNHNVMYWYQQKSSQAPKLLFHYYDKDFNNEADTPDNFQSRRPNTSFCFLDIRSPGLGDTAMYLCATRVGNQPQHFGDGTRLSIL.

The rearrangement uses TRBV28 and TRBJ1-4; tentative D call: TRBD1 (6 bases). Trimming took off 5 bases at V and 4 bases at J, with 14 bases between the two ends. The CDR3 has 15 amino acids. Germline loops: CDR1 MDHEN, CDR2 SYDVKM. CDR3 nucleotides: TGTGCCAGCAGTACCCCGGACAGTTATAATGAAAAACTGTTTTTT. This codes for CASSTPDSYNEKLFF.